A selection of T cell receptor beta chains follows, all from one sample in a study of PD-L1 blockade in urothelial cancer. TCRdb's copy holds only in-frame clones and misses some; the assay was immunoSEQ multiplex PCR. The data show 95,000 to 100,000 clones, roughly 91% seen once. Sample: PBMCs, taken around atezolizumab (anti-PD-L1) treatment. Receptors were obtained from a man between 60 and 75 years old with urothelial cancer. Each CDR3 is given with its conserved first and last residue. A D gene is named only where the DNA matches it firmly. Where a row states a size, it is once, few, many or the class of an expanded clone; other rows omit it.

NA,TRBJ2-6,TRBV28,NA,TGTGCCACCCACTTCCGGGACACACACTCTGGGGCCAACGTCCTGACTTTC,CATHFRDTHSGANVLTF
NA,TRBJ2-5,TRBV5-5,NA,TGTGCCAGCAGCTTCTGGAGAGGACAGCAAGAGACCCAGTACTTC,CASSFWRGQQETQYF
TRBD2,TRBJ2-7,TRBV7-2,NA,TGTGCCAGCAGCTACCTAGCGGGAGTTGAGTACGAGCAGTACTTC,CASSYLAGVEYEQYF
TRBD1,TRBJ1-4,TRBV4-2,NA,TGTGCCAGCAGCCAAGACAGGGGGAGTGAAAAACTGTTTTTT,CASSQDRGSEKLFF
NA,TRBJ1-2,TRBV18,NA,TGTGCCAGCTCACCGGGGGGATCACCGTACTATGGCTACACCTTC,CASSPGGSPYYGYTF
TRBD1,TRBJ2-7,TRBV28,NA,TGTGCCAGCAGTTCTGCCGGGACAGATCCCTCCGAGCAGTACTTC,CASSSAGTDPSEQYF
TRBD1,TRBJ1-5,TRBV19,NA,TGTGCCAGTTCCGGACAGGGACCCCAGCCCCAGCATTTT,CASSGQGPQPQHF
NA,TRBJ1-3,TRBV11-3,once,TGTGCCAGCAGCTTTTCAGGGGAGTCTGGAAACACCATATATTTT,CASSFSGESGNTIYF
NA,TRBJ2-1,TRBV9,NA,TGTGCCAGCAGCCCCAACAATGAGCAGTTCTTC,CASSPNNEQFF
NA,TRBJ2-5,TRBV5-4,NA,TGTGCCAGCAGCTTGGAAGCCCTCGGGGGATCGGAGACCCAGTACTTC,CASSLEALGGSETQYF